This T cell receptor beta chain was sequenced in a study of blood T cell repertoires in COVID-19. Overall study context: The origin of the acute and convalescent COVID-19 samples was the United States, Italy and Spain.

Per the original data handling: Reference gene primers were amplified, and this amplification served to estimate nucleated cell counts. Using immunoSEQ multiplex PCR, the repertoire was profiled, and TCRdb retains in-frame clones only, with some absent. That table gives V, J and clone size, and the DNA gave D and trimming. Among hundreds of thousands of clones, 88% were seen once, and the ten largest hold 6% to 8.5%. One Seattle source followed patients from active infection through their disease course. With V trimmed by 6 bases and J by 4 bases, 8 bases remained unmatched. The CDR3 extends over 14 amino acids. The germline V gene has CDR1 LNHDA and CDR2 SQIVND (reference sequence). Regarding this clone: The sample holds other DNA sequences that translate to the same CDR3.

This receptor was obtained from a woman in her seventies with COVID-19, enrolled during active disease. The J gene is TRBJ2-5, the V gene TRBV19, with 7 bases matching TRBD2. The sequenced material came from peripheral blood. The CDR3 DNA is TGTGCCAGTAGACCCCGGGGAGGGAGAGAGACCCAGTACTTC. This translates into CASRPRGGRETQYF.